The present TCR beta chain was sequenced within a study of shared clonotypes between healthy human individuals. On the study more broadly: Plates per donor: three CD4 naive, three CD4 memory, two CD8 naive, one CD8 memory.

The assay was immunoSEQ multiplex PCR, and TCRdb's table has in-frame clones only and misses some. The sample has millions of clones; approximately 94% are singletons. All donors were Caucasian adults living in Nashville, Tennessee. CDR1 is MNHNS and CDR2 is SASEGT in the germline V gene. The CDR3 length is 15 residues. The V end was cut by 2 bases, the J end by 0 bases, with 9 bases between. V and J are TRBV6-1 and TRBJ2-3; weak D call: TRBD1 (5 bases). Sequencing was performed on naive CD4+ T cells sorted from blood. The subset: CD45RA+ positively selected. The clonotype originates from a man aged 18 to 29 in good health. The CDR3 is CASSEQGTSTDTQYF. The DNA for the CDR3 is TGTGCCAGCAGTGAACAGGGAACTAGCACAGATACGCAGTATTTT.